This entry describes one TCR beta chain. Only healthy Caucasians were enrolled as donors. Per the germline V gene, CDR1 is SGHRS and CDR2 is YFSETQ. The CDR3 is 16 amino acids. The V and J ends lost 5 bases and 0 bases respectively, with 16 bases between them. TCRdb analysed the 5' RACE reads with MiXCR anew, one entry per CDR3 protein. The sample consists of 700,000 or so distinct CDR3 sequences, 8% to 9% of them appearing once. The data were taken from a study of identical twins. A further study also used this sample, focusing on yellow fever vaccine responses in identical twins.

The receptor's source is a woman younger than 35 in good health. V gene TRBV5-1 combines with J gene TRBJ2-3, with TRBD2 as a possible D gene (6 bases). The sequenced material came from PBMCs. The CDR3 sequence: CASSSQAGSSTDTQYF. CDR3 in DNA: TGCGCCAGCAGTAGCCAAGCCGGGAGTAGCACAGATACGCAGTATTTT.